This T cell receptor beta chain came from a study of OX40 agonist ivuxolimab in advanced cancers. Study observations and caveats: Compared with others, partial responders at 0.1-3.0 mg/kg displayed clonal expansion among the lowest.

Repertoires were generated with immunoSEQ multiplex PCR, while TCRdb's copy carries only in-frame clones and drops some. Of about 73,000 clones listed, around 90% are singletons. Concerning this clone: Its antigen is still unknown.

Samples of blood were obtained at baseline, on cycle 4 day 1, and on cycle 7 day 1. The clonotype originates from an adult with an advanced solid tumor such as melanoma, head and neck, liver or kidney cancer. Sequencing used CD4+ or CD8+ T cells sorted from blood, obtained in a trial of the OX40 agonist ivuxolimab.

CDR3: CASSLRSQGVSGAYNEQFF. The CDR3 DNA reads TGTGCCAGCAGCTTAAGATCCCAGGGGGTTAGCGGGGCCTACAATGAGCAGTTCTTC. The chain links TRBV7-3 to TRBJ2-1; the D gene is possibly TRBD2 (8 bases). CDR3 size: 19 residues. V dropped 1 base and J dropped 2 bases, with 21 bases sitting between them. The germline gives CDR1 SGHTA, CDR2 FQGTGA.